Listed below are T cell receptor beta chains from one sample, sequenced in a study of cytomegalovirus exposure and HLA in healthy donors. Here immunoSEQ multiplex PCR was the method, and the copy in TCRdb shows in-frame clones only, minus some. Among approximately 40,000 clones listed, 86% were seen once. The sequenced material came from PBMCs. These receptors were taken from a woman aged 40 to 49 in good health and CMV-seropositive. The CDR3 runs from the conserved cysteine through the conserved F or W. The D gene is left open where the match is weak. Part of the rows lack a size; the others show once, few, many or a class for expanded clones.

v_call,clone_size,d_call,j_call,cdr3_aa,cdr3_nt
TRBV19,-,TRBD1,TRBJ2-2,CATQDRANTGELFF,TGTGCCACCCAGGACAGGGCCAACACCGGGGAGCTGTTTTTT
TRBV18,-,-,TRBJ1-2,CASSPLAGEGYTF,TGTGCCAGCTCACCACTTGCAGGGGAAGGCTACACCTTC
TRBV7-9,-,TRBD1,TRBJ1-5,CASSSLTWGDRFNQPQHF,TGTGCCAGCAGCTCACTCACGTGGGGGGACAGATTCAATCAGCCCCAGCATTTT
TRBV7-3,-,TRBD1,TRBJ1-1,CASSLAGGGPTEAFF,TGTGCCAGCAGCTTAGCAGGGGGCGGTCCCACTGAAGCTTTCTTT
TRBV19,-,-,TRBJ1-6,CASSIGGSSYNSPLHF,TGTGCCAGTAGTATTGGTGGGAGCTCCTATAATTCACCCCTCCACTTT
TRBV28,-,-,TRBJ1-1,CASRSGGAGENTEAFF,TGTGCCAGCAGATCCGGGGGAGCGGGGGAGAACACTGAAGCTTTCTTT
TRBV28,-,TRBD1,TRBJ2-7,CASSLTGAYEQYF,TGTGCCAGCAGTTTGACAGGGGCATACGAGCAGTACTTC
TRBV4-2,-,TRBD1,TRBJ1-2,CASFPGDRGPADYGYTF,TGTGCCAGCTTCCCGGGGGACAGGGGGCCAGCTGACTATGGCTACACCTTC
TRBV11-2,-,TRBD2,TRBJ2-5,CASSTRTSGGETQYF,TGTGCCAGCAGCACCAGGACTAGCGGGGGGGAGACCCAGTACTTC
TRBV7-8,-,-,TRBJ2-7,CASSLVTGSYEQYF,TGTGCCAGCAGCTTAGTCACCGGCTCCTACGAGCAGTACTTC
TRBV4-3,few,-,TRBJ1-3,CASSRIPWGVDGNTIYF,TGCGCCAGCAGCCGCATCCCCTGGGGGGTTGACGGAAACACCATATATTTT
TRBV25-1,-,-,TRBJ1-5,CASSDQSGTPLNQPQHF,TGTGCCAGCAGTGACCAGTCCGGGACACCCCTCAATCAGCCCCAGCATTTT
TRBV4-3,-,-,TRBJ1-2,CASSQDRQGGYTF,TGCGCCAGCAGCCAAGATAGACAAGGAGGCTACACCTTC
TRBV6-1,-,TRBD2,TRBJ2-5,CASSEHGRGGETQYF,TGTGCCAGCAGTGAACATGGGAGGGGCGGAGAGACCCAGTACTTC
TRBV5-4,-,-,TRBJ2-7,CASSGDTATYEQYF,TGTGCCAGCAGCGGGGACACCGCCACCTACGAGCAGTACTTC
TRBV30,-,-,TRBJ1-4,CAWSKGPGKLFF,TGTGCCTGGAGTAAGGGGCCGGGAAAACTGTTTTTT
TRBV6-5,-,-,TRBJ2-5,CASRQTLQETQYF,TGTGCCAGCAGGCAGACTCTCCAAGAGACCCAGTACTTC
TRBV27,-,-,TRBJ1-5,CASSGGSGHNQPQHF,TGTGCCAGCAGCGGGGGGTCGGGCCACAATCAGCCCCAGCATTTT
TRBV5-1,-,-,TRBJ1-6,CASSPGEAGRLVSPLHF,TGCGCCAGCAGCCCCGGGGAGGCAGGGAGGCTGGTTTCACCCCTCCACTTT
TRBV6-1,-,TRBD1,TRBJ1-2,CASTPATGQNYGYTF,TGTGCCAGCACCCCAGCGACAGGGCAGAACTATGGCTACACCTTC
TRBV30,-,-,TRBJ1-1,CAWVSYTEAFF,TGTGCCTGGGTTAGCTACACTGAAGCTTTCTTT
TRBV27,-,TRBD2,TRBJ2-7,CASSSPGGAGGPYEQYF,TGTGCCAGCAGTTCCCCCGGGGGAGCGGGGGGCCCCTACGAGCAGTACTTC
TRBV7-9,-,TRBD1,TRBJ1-2,CASSPNRDRVDYGYTF,TGTGCCAGCAGCCCAAATCGGGACAGGGTGGACTATGGCTACACCTTC
TRBV18,few,TRBD1,TRBJ1-5,CASSPGTGDSNQPQHF,TGTGCCAGCTCACCGGGGACAGGGGATAGCAATCAGCCCCAGCATTTT
TRBV6-5,-,-,TRBJ1-6,CASSYRGRNNSPLHF,TGTGCCAGCAGTTATCGAGGCAGAAATAATTCACCCCTCCACTTT
TRBV27,-,-,TRBJ2-7,CASSHGGPDSYEQYF,TGTGCCAGCAGCCATGGAGGGCCTGACTCCTACGAGCAGTACTTC
TRBV19,-,TRBD1,TRBJ2-2,CASSMGQNPNTGELFF,TGTGCCAGTAGTATGGGACAGAACCCGAACACCGGGGAGCTGTTTTTT
TRBV5-1,-,-,TRBJ1-6,CASSLDTTQPDNSPLHF,TGCGCCAGCAGCTTGGACACGACTCAACCCGATAATTCACCCCTCCACTTT
TRBV28,-,TRBD1,TRBJ1-2,CASTPQGAGGYTF,TGTGCCAGCACCCCTCAGGGGGCGGGGGGCTACACCTTC
TRBV19,once,-,TRBJ1-1,CASSMQGGIQNTEAFF,TGTGCCAGTAGTATGCAGGGCGGTATTCAGAACACTGAAGCTTTCTTT
TRBV4-1,-,TRBD1,TRBJ2-5,CASSQVPGTGGTQYF,TGCGCCAGCAGCCAAGTTCCGGGGACAGGAGGGACCCAGTACTTC
TRBV5-5,once,TRBD2,TRBJ2-3,CASSLGKLADTDTQYF,TGTGCCAGCAGCTTGGGAAAACTAGCGGACACAGATACGCAGTATTTT
TRBV5-1,-,-,TRBJ2-2,CASILGATGELFF,TGCGCCAGCATCCTCGGAGCCACCGGGGAGCTGTTTTTT
TRBV5-1,-,TRBD2,TRBJ2-7,CASSHSGGEQYF,TGCGCCAGCAGCCATAGCGGGGGCGAGCAGTACTTC
TRBV5-5,-,-,TRBJ2-7,CASSLIGLSSEQYF,TGTGCCAGCAGCTTGATCGGCCTATCGAGCGAGCAGTACTTC
TRBV5-1,-,-,TRBJ2-7,CASSLDSSLGYEQYF,TGCGCCAGCAGCTTGGACAGCTCCCTTGGCTACGAGCAGTACTTC
TRBV7-2,-,TRBD1,TRBJ1-2,CASSKTAGTGANYGYTF,TGTGCCAGCAGCAAAACCGCCGGGACAGGAGCTAACTATGGCTACACCTTC
TRBV4-3,-,TRBD1,TRBJ2-6,CASSQDLETPGGLYSGANVLTF,TGCGCCAGCAGCCAAGATCTTGAGACACCAGGGGGCCTTTACTCTGGGGCCAACGTCCTGACTTTC
TRBV4-3,-,TRBD1,TRBJ1-2,CASSQGTGEGYGYTF,TGCGCCAGCAGCCAAGGGACAGGGGAGGGGTATGGCTACACCTTC
TRBV2,few,TRBD2,TRBJ2-1,CASSEARGGLYNEQFF,TGTGCCAGCAGTGAAGCCCGGGGGGGCCTCTACAATGAGCAGTTCTTC